Below, one TCR beta chain is given with its context. The CDR3 totals 16 residues. V was clipped by 0 bases and J by 3 bases; unmatched bases: 4. Germline CDR1 and CDR2: MNHEY and SMNVEV (reference sequence). Assay used: immunoSEQ multiplex PCR; TCRdb lists only in-frame clones, some missing. The table shows 53,000 or so clones, with more than 75% occurring only once. These data belong to a study of blood T cell repertoires in COVID-19. Study as a whole: Some COVID-19 samples were acute and others convalescent; all came from the United States, Italy and Spain.

The rearrangement links TRBV27 to TRBJ2-3, with TRBD2 identical over 9 bases. The source material was peripheral blood. This TCR was recovered from a man over 45 with active or convalescent COVID-19. The CDR3 DNA is TGTGCCAGCAGTTTATCCACTAGCGGGCGTACAGATACGCAGTATTTT. It encodes CASSLSTSGRTDTQYF.